A selection of T cell receptor beta chains follows, all from one sample in a study of blood T cells in healthy people across ages. TCRdb called the 5' RACE reads again in MiXCR, with one record for every CDR3 protein. Found here are over 500,000 distinct CDR3 sequences, about 27% of them singletons; the top ten hold over 3.5%. These data were also reused for a study on T cells of mothers and their children.

Source material: blood. Every receptor here comes from a boy aged 2 to 10 in good health. Each CDR3 is given with its conserved first and last residue. The D gene is left open where the match is weak. Clone sizes are given selectively: once, few, many, or a class where the clone is expanded.

size	V	D	J	DNA	CDR3
NA	TRBV11-2	TRBD2	TRBJ2-7	TGTGCCAGCAGCTTAATGGGCGGGAGCTCCTACGAGCAGTACTTC	CASSLMGGSSYEQYF
NA	TRBV27	NA	TRBJ1-2	TGTGCCAGCAGTTTATCGTGGTCCCTCGGATATGGCTACACCTTC	CASSLSWSLGYGYTF
once	TRBV6-2/TRBV6-3	NA	TRBJ1-2	TGTGCCAGCAGAAATCCCGGAATAAGTGCGACCTTC	CASRNPGISATF
few	TRBV14	NA	TRBJ2-7	TGTGCCAGCAGCCAAGAGGTCTACGAGCAGTACTTC	CASSQEVYEQYF
NA	TRBV12-3/TRBV12-4	NA	TRBJ2-1	TGTGCCAGCAGCATCTCGTCCGGTACGGCCTCCTACAATGAGCAGTTCTTC	CASSISSGTASYNEQFF
NA	TRBV7-2	NA	TRBJ1-3	TGTGCCAGCAGCTTATGGACGGCGCGGGGGAACACCATATATTTT	CASSLWTARGNTIYF
NA	TRBV20-1	TRBD1	TRBJ2-1	TGCAGTGCTAGGGAAAAGACAGGGGGCTTCTACAATGAGCAGTTCTTC	CSAREKTGGFYNEQFF
NA	TRBV7-6	TRBD2	TRBJ2-2	TGTGCCAGCAGCTTAGGGGTGCGGGGGACCGGGGAGCTGTTTTTT	CASSLGVRGTGELFF
NA	TRBV7-2	NA	TRBJ2-5	TGTGCCAGCAGCTTAGGGGACACGACCGTCCAAGAGACCCAGTACTTC	CASSLGDTTVQETQYF
NA	TRBV5-1	NA	TRBJ2-3	TGCGCCAGCAGCTTGGGGGGGCAGAAGGCAGATACGCAGTATTTT	CASSLGGQKADTQYF
NA	TRBV7-2	TRBD1	TRBJ2-5	TGTGCCAGCAGCCCCCAGACAGGGTCCGAGACCCAGTACTTC	CASSPQTGSETQYF
NA	TRBV28	TRBD1	TRBJ2-5	TGTGCCAGCATTCTACAGGGGAGTATGATGGAGACCCAGTACTTC	CASILQGSMMETQYF
NA	TRBV5-4	NA	TRBJ2-7	TGTGCCAGCAGCAGCAGCGGGTCCACCTACGAGCAGTACTTC	CASSSSGSTYEQYF
NA	TRBV7-9	NA	TRBJ2-1	TGTGCCAGCTCCCCCTTAAGGTACAATGAGCAGTTCTTC	CASSPLRYNEQFF
NA	TRBV2	TRBD2	TRBJ2-7	TGTGCCAGCAGCGTGACTAGCAGGATAACCTACGAGCAGTACTTC	CASSVTSRITYEQYF
NA	TRBV10-3	NA	TRBJ1-3	TGTGCCATCAGGGGAACTGGAAACACCATATATTTT	CAIRGTGNTIYF
few	TRBV7-9	TRBD1	TRBJ2-1	TGTGCCAGCAGCTTACTAGACAGGGGCGAGCAGTTCTTC	CASSLLDRGEQFF
NA	TRBV20-1	TRBD1	TRBJ2-1	TGCAGTGCTAGAGGACAGGGGGCGGGTAATGAGCAGTTCTTC	CSARGQGAGNEQFF
few	TRBV20-1	NA	TRBJ1-2	TGCAGTGCTAGAATACTGGGGGGCGATGGCTACACCTTC	CSARILGGDGYTF
NA	TRBV7-2	TRBD2	TRBJ2-5	TGTGCCAGCAGCATATATAGCGGGAGTGAGACCCAGTACTTC	CASSIYSGSETQYF
few	TRBV11-2	NA	TRBJ2-3	TGTGCCAGCAGCTTAGATTCCGGGACGGTCGGGATAGGTACGCAGTATTTT	CASSLDSGTVGIGTQYF
few	TRBV20-1	NA	TRBJ1-4	TGCAGTGCCCAAGGCGAGGAGGATGAAAAACTGTTTTTT	CSAQGEEDEKLFF
few	TRBV13	NA	TRBJ1-1	TGTGCCAGCAGCCCCCCGGAGGGGTACACTGAAGCTTTCTTT	CASSPPEGYTEAFF
few	TRBV6-5	NA	TRBJ2-1	TGTGCCAGCACCTACAAGGGGCACTCCTACAATGAGCAGTTCTTC	CASTYKGHSYNEQFF